This T cell receptor beta chain was profiled in a study of CD4 T cells in relation to SARS-CoV-2 and coronaviruses. Study context: ViraFEST: roughly 10-day antigen culture of PBMCs, then TCR beta CDR3 sequencing. No peptide or an HIV-1 Nef peptide pool served as negative control.

Produced via immunoSEQ multiplex PCR; TCRdb's table is partial and in-frame only. The sample holds some 27,000 clones, 70% to 80% seen once. The CDR3 length is 17 residues. Germline lookup yields CDR1 LGHDT and CDR2 YNNKEL (reference sequence). Trimming cost V 0 bases and J 4 bases, with 13 bases left between them. General study findings and limits: Pre-pandemic and post-infection samples never came from the same donor.

This clone has a single count. Its target is not known. CD4+ T cells from unexposed donors were obtained before the COVID-19 pandemic (2011-2018). CD4+ T cells were isolated from the cells after around eleven days of culture. Testing used SARS-CoV-2 S/N and four cold-coronavirus spikes on unexposed-donor CD4+ T cells, cells permitting. The J gene is TRBJ2-6, the V gene TRBV3-1 (or the pseudogene TRBV3-2); tentatively, D is TRBD1 or TRBD2 (5 bases each). The sequenced sample consisted of CD4+ T cells from PBMCs, cultured in vitro. The source is a human donor in good health. In nucleotides, the CDR3 is TGTGCCAGCAGCCAAGATCTCGGGGCGGCGGGGGCCAACGTCCTGACTTTC. It encodes CASSQDLGAAGANVLTF.